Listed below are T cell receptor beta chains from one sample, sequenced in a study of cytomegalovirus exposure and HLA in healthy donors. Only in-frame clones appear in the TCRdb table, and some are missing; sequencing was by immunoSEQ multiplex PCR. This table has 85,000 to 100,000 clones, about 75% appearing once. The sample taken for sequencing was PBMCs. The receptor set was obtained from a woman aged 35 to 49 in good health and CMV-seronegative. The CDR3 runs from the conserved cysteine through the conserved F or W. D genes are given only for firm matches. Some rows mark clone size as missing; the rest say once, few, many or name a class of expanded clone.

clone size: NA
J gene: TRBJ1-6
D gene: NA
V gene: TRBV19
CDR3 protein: CASTPSSYNSPLHF
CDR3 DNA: TGTGCCAGTACCCCGAGCTCCTATAATTCACCCCTCCACTTT

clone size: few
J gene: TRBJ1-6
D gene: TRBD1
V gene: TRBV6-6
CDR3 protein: CASSGQGDNSPLHF
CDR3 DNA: TGTGCCAGCAGTGGACAGGGGGATAATTCACCCCTCCACTTT

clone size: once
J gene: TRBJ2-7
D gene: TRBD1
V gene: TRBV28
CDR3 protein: CASIGQSGQGSYEQYF
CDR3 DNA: TGTGCCAGCATCGGTCAATCGGGACAGGGCTCCTACGAGCAGTACTTC

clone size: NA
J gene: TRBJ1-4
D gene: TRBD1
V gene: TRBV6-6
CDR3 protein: CASRDSGTGGEKLFF
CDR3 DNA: TGTGCCAGCAGGGACTCCGGGACAGGGGGTGAAAAACTGTTTTTT

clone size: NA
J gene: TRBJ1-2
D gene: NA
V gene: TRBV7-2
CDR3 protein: CASSVQGRFGYTF
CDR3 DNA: TGTGCCAGCAGCGTCCAGGGGCGGTTTGGCTACACCTTC

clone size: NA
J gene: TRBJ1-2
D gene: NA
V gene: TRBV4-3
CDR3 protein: CASSQDYARGSGYTF
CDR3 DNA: TGCGCCAGCAGCCAAGATTATGCCCGCGGGAGCGGCTACACCTTC

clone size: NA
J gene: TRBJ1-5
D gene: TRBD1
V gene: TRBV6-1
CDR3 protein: CASRPDRVQPQHF
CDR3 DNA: TGTGCCAGCAGGCCGGACAGGGTTCAGCCCCAGCATTTT

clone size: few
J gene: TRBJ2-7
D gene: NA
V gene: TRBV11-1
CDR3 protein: CASQPRFRGEQYF
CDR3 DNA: TGTGCCAGTCAGCCTCGTTTTAGGGGCGAGCAGTACTTC

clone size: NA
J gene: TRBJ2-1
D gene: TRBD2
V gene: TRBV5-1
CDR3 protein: CASSRSTGTSSNEQFF
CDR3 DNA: TGCGCCAGCAGCAGGAGTACCGGGACTAGCAGCAATGAGCAGTTCTTC

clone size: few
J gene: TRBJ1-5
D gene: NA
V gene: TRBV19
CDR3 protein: CASREGGGRVGQPQHF
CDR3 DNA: TGTGCCAGTAGGGAGGGCGGGGGGCGCGTTGGGCAGCCCCAGCATTTT

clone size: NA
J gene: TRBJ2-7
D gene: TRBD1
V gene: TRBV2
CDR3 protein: CASRGQGSSYEQYF
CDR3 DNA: TGTGCCAGCAGAGGACAGGGGTCCTCCTACGAGCAGTACTTC

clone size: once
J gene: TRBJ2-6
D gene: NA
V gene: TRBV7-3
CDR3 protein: CASSGSGANVLTF
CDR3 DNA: TGTGCCAGCTCAGGCTCTGGGGCCAACGTCCTGACTTTC

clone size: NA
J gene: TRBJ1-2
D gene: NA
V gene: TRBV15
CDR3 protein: CATSRDAWGYTF
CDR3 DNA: TGTGCCACCAGCAGAGATGCGTGGGGCTACACCTTC

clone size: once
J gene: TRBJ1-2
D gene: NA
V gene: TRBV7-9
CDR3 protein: CASSFAGFYGYTF
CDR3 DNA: TGTGCCAGCAGCTTTGCAGGGTTCTATGGCTACACCTTC

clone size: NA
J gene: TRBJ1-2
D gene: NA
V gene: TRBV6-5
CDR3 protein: CASSYDSYDGYTF
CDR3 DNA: TGTGCCAGCAGTTACGACAGTTATGATGGCTACACCTTC

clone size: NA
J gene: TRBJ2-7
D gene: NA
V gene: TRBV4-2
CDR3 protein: CASSPPPGASGYEQYF
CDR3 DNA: TGTGCCAGCAGCCCCCCCCCAGGGGCGTCGGGCTACGAGCAGTACTTC

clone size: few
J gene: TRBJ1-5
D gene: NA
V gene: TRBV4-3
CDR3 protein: CASSQGASGQPQHF
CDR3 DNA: TGCGCCAGCAGCCAAGGAGCTTCGGGTCAGCCCCAGCATTTT

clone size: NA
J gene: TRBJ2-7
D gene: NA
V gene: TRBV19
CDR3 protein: CASSIQARGSEQYF
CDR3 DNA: TGTGCCAGTAGTATCCAGGCCCGTGGGAGCGAGCAGTACTTC

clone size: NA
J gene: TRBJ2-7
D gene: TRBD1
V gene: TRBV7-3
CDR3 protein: CASSLGQGANYEQYF
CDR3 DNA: TGTGCCAGCAGCTTAGGGCAGGGGGCTAACTACGAGCAGTACTTC

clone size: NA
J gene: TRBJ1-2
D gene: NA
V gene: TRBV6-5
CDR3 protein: CASSPRSGYGYTF
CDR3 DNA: TGTGCCAGCAGTCCCAGATCTGGCTATGGCTACACCTTC

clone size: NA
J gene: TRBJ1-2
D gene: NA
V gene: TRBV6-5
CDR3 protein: CASSEAVAYTF
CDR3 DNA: TGTGCCAGCAGTGAAGCAGTAGCCTACACCTTC

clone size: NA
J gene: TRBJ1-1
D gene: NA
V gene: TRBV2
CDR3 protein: CASSLLGQNTEAFF
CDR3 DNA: TGTGCCAGCAGTCTATTGGGACAGAACACTGAAGCTTTCTTT

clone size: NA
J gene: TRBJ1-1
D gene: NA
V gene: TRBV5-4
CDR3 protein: CASSLESGMNTEAFF
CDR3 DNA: TGTGCCAGCAGCTTGGAGTCGGGAATGAACACTGAAGCTTTCTTT

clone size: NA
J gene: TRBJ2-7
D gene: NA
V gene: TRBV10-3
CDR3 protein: CAISVLGDEQYF
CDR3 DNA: TGTGCCATCAGTGTTTTAGGGGACGAGCAGTACTTC

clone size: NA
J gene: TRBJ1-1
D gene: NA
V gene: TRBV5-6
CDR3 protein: CASSFRGRNTEAFF
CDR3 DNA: TGTGCCAGCAGCTTTAGAGGCAGGAACACTGAAGCTTTCTTT

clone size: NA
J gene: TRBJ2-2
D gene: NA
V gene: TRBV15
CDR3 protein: CATSTGRGYTGELFF
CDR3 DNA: TGTGCCACCAGCACCGGCAGGGGTTATACCGGGGAGCTGTTTTTT

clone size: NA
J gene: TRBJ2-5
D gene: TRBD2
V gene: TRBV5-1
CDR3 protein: CASSLAGGGPGETQYF
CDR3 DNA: TGCGCCAGCAGCTTGGCAGGCGGGGGGCCGGGGGAGACCCAGTACTTC

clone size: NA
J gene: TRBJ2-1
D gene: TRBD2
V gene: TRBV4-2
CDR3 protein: CASSVRTSGVYNEQFF
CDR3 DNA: TGTGCCAGCAGCGTTAGGACTAGCGGGGTTTACAATGAGCAGTTCTTC

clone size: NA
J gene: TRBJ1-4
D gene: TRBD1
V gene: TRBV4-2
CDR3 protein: CASSRDRGNNEKLFF
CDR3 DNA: TGTGCCAGCAGCCGAGACAGGGGGAACAATGAAAAACTGTTTTTT

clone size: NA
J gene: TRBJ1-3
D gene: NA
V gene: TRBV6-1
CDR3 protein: CASSEAGYPGNTIYF
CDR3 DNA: TGTGCCAGCAGTGAAGCCGGTTATCCGGGAAACACCATATATTTT

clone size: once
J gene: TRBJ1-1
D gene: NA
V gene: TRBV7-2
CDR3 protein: CASSVQLDRLTEAFF
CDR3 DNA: TGTGCCAGCAGCGTCCAACTTGACAGGCTCACTGAAGCTTTCTTT

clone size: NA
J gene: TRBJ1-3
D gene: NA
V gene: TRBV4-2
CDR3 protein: CASSQGSARISGNTIYF
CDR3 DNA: TGTGCCAGCAGCCAAGGAAGTGCGAGGATATCTGGAAACACCATATATTTT

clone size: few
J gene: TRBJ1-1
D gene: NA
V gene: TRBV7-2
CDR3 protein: CASSLGRGHTEAFF
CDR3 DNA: TGTGCCAGCAGCTTAGGCAGGGGTCACACTGAAGCTTTCTTT

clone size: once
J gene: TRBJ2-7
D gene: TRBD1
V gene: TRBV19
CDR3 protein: CASSKRLGQGAIEQYF
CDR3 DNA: TGTGCCAGTAGCAAAAGGTTGGGACAGGGGGCGATCGAGCAGTACTTC

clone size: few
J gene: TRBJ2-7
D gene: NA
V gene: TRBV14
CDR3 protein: CASSQMDSSYEQYF
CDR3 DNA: TGTGCCAGCAGCCAAATGGACAGCTCCTACGAGCAGTACTTC

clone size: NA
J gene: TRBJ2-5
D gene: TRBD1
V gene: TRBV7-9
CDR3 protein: CASSYRGTQETQYF
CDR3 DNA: TGTGCCAGCAGCTACAGGGGGACCCAAGAGACCCAGTACTTC

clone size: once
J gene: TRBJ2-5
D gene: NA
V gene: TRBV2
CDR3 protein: CASSRGPGETQYF
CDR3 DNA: TGTGCCAGCAGTCGAGGGCCAGGAGAGACCCAGTACTTC

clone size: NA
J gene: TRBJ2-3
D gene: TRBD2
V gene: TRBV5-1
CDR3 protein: CASSLASGGGDTQYF
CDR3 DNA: TGCGCCAGCAGCTTGGCTAGCGGGGGGGGAGATACGCAGTATTTT

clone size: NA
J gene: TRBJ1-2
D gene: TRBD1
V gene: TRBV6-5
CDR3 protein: CASRVTGGYGYTF
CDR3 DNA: TGTGCCAGCAGGGTAACAGGGGGCTATGGCTACACCTTC

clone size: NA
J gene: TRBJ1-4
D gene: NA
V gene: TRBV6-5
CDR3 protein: CASSYSTGVREKLFF
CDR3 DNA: TGTGCCAGCAGTTACTCGACGGGGGTTCGAGAAAAACTGTTTTTT